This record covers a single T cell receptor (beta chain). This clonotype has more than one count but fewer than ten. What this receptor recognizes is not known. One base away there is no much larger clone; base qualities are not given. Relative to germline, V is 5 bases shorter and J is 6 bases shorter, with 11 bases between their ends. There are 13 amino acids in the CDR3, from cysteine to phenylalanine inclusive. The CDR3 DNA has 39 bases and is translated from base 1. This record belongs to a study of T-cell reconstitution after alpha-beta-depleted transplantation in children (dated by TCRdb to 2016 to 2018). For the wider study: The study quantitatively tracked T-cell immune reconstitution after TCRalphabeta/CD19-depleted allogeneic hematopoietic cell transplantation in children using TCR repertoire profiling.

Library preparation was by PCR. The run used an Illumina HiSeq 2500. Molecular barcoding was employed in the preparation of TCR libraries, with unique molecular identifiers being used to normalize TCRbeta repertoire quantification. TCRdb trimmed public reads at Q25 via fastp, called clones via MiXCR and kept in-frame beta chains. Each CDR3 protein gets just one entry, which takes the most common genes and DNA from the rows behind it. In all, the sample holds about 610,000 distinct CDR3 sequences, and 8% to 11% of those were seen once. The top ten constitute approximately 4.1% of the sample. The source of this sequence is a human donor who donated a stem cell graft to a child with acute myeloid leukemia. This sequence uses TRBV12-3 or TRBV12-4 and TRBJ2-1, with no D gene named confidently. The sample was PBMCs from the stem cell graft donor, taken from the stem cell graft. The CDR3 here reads CASSIGRSNEQFF. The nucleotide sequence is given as TGTGCCAGCAGTATAGGGCGGAGCAATGAGCAGTTCTTC.